This is a list of T cell receptor beta chains from one sample in a study of shared clonotypes between healthy human individuals. Method: immunoSEQ multiplex PCR; TCRdb's copy keeps in-frame clones and lacks some. Of roughly 650,000 clones in the sample, approximately 96% were seen once. Input material: naive CD8+ T cells sorted from blood. The receptor source for this set is a young woman in good health. Each CDR3 is given with its conserved first and last residue. The order of the fields is clone size, D gene, J gene, V gene, CDR3 DNA, CDR3 protein. The D gene is left open where the match is weak. The size field is filled for only some rows; it gives once, few, many or a size class.

once,TRBD1,TRBJ1-5,TRBV2,TGTGCCAGCAGACACGGGGGTCGACAGGGAAGTCAGCCCCAGCATTTT,CASRHGGRQGSQPQHF
-,TRBD1,TRBJ2-3,TRBV5-5,TGTGCCAGCAGTAATGCCGGGACAGGGACAGATACGCAGTATTTT,CASSNAGTGTDTQYF
-,TRBD1,TRBJ2-7,TRBV19,TGTGCCAGTAGTATCTGGACAGGGACTTCCGAGCAGTACTTC,CASSIWTGTSEQYF
once,-,TRBJ2-1,TRBV5-4,TGTGCCAGCAGCTTGGCCAGTTTCCGGAGCGAGGTTAGCAATGAGCAGTTCTTC,CASSLASFRSEVSNEQFF
-,TRBD1,TRBJ1-5,TRBV2,TGTGCCAGCAGCGGCGAGAGGACAGGGGCCAGCAATCAGCCCCAGCATTTT,CASSGERTGASNQPQHF
-,-,TRBJ2-7,TRBV5-5,TGTGCCAGCAGCTTTAGCGGAATCTACTACGAGCAGTACTTC,CASSFSGIYYEQYF
-,-,TRBJ2-1,TRBV4-1,TGCGCCAGCAGCCAAGTAATAGGGTGGGAGCAGTTCTTC,CASSQVIGWEQFF
-,TRBD2,TRBJ2-1,TRBV5-1,TGCGCCAGCAGCTTGCGGGAGGGTTACAATGAGCAGTTCTTC,CASSLREGYNEQFF
once,-,TRBJ1-5,TRBV29-1,TGCAGCGTTGAAGGATCCCAAAAGGGGGAAAGTCAGCCCCAGCATTTT,CSVEGSQKGESQPQHF
once,TRBD1,TRBJ2-5,TRBV7-9,TGTGCCAGCAGCCAAACACAGGGGAAAGAGACCCAGTACTTC,CASSQTQGKETQYF
-,-,TRBJ1-1,TRBV10-2,TGCGCCAGCAGTTCAGTCTCAGGGTGGTCCACTGAAGCTTTCTTT,CASSSVSGWSTEAFF
-,-,TRBJ2-7,TRBV27,TGTGCCAGCAGTTCGTTCGCAGGGGTCTCCTACGAGCAGTACTTC,CASSSFAGVSYEQYF
-,-,TRBJ1-3,TRBV10-2,TGCGCCAGCAGTGAGTCGGGCCCCATATATTTT,CASSESGPIYF
once,-,TRBJ2-7,TRBV5-1,TGCGCCAGCAGCACCGCGGGGGCCGCCTACGAGCAGTACTTC,CASSTAGAAYEQYF
-,-,TRBJ1-2,TRBV15,TGTGCCACCAGCAAACAGGAGATTGGCTACACCTTC,CATSKQEIGYTF
-,-,TRBJ2-3,TRBV5-1,TGCGCCAGCAGCTTGGAGGTGAGCACAGATACGCAGTATTTT,CASSLEVSTDTQYF
-,-,TRBJ2-1,TRBV28,TGTGCCAGCAGGTCAGGGGTGGGCAATGAGCAGTTCTTC,CASRSGVGNEQFF
-,TRBD1,TRBJ1-5,TRBV28,TGTGCCAGCAGTTCCAACCCGGGACAGCAGGGGGTTTATAGCAATCAGCCCCAGCATTTT,CASSSNPGQQGVYSNQPQHF
-,-,TRBJ2-3,TRBV29-1,TGCAGCGTTGAAGAGGGCCAGACAGATACGCAGTATTTT,CSVEEGQTDTQYF
-,TRBD1,TRBJ2-5,TRBV28,TGTGCCAGCAGTCCACCCCCATCGACAGGGGGAAAGGGAGAGACCCAGTACTTC,CASSPPPSTGGKGETQYF
-,TRBD2,TRBJ2-7,TRBV10-3,TGTGCCATCAGTGCGACTAGCAGGAACGAGCAGTACTTC,CAISATSRNEQYF
-,-,TRBJ2-2,TRBV10-3,TGTGCCATCAGTGAAGACGCGAACACCGGGGAGCTGTTTTTT,CAISEDANTGELFF
-,TRBD1,TRBJ2-7,TRBV4-2,TGTGCCAGCAGCCAGGATGGGGACAGGGGCTACGAGCAGTACTTC,CASSQDGDRGYEQYF
-,-,TRBJ2-1,TRBV9,TGTGCCAGCAGCGGAGGAGGGACAGTCTCCTACAATGAGCAGTTCTTC,CASSGGGTVSYNEQFF
-,-,TRBJ2-3,TRBV9,TGTGCCAGCAGCGTAGGAACTAGCACAGATACGCAGTATTTT,CASSVGTSTDTQYF
once,-,TRBJ2-7,TRBV29-1,TGCAGCGTCCTGGAAGGGAGCTCCTACGAGCAGTACTTC,CSVLEGSSYEQYF
-,TRBD1,TRBJ2-7,TRBV2,TGTGCCAGCATGATGGGGACAGGGGCCCACGAGCAGTACTTC,CASMMGTGAHEQYF
once,-,TRBJ1-1,TRBV7-9,TGTGCCAGCAGGGGGATTACGAACACTGAAGCTTTCTTT,CASRGITNTEAFF
once,TRBD2,TRBJ2-7,TRBV15,TGTGCCACCAGCAGTTCTAGCGGGTTCTTCTACGAGCAGTACTTC,CATSSSSGFFYEQYF
-,-,TRBJ1-1,TRBV13,TGTGCCAGCACCCTGAGAAACACTGAAGCTTTCTTT,CASTLRNTEAFF
-,TRBD2,TRBJ2-1,TRBV10-3,TGTGCCATCAGTCAAGTAGCGGGAGATTCCTACAATGAGCAGTTCTTC,CAISQVAGDSYNEQFF
once,-,TRBJ2-2,TRBV27,TGTGCCAGCAGTTTATTTTGGAACACCGGGGAGCTGTTTTTT,CASSLFWNTGELFF
-,-,TRBJ2-7,TRBV11-1,TGTGCCAGCAGCTTAGGTGGCCAGTACGAGCAGTACTTC,CASSLGGQYEQYF
-,TRBD2,TRBJ2-1,TRBV29-1,TGCAGCGTTTTAGCGGGAGTCCCCTACAATGAGCAGTTCTTC,CSVLAGVPYNEQFF
-,TRBD2,TRBJ2-1,TRBV11-2,TGTGCCAGCAGCCCTCTCTTCCAGCGGGAGAATGAGCAGTTCTTC,CASSPLFQRENEQFF
-,-,TRBJ1-1,TRBV28,TGTGCCAGCAGCCCTAGGGTCCTGAACACTGAAGCTTTCTTT,CASSPRVLNTEAFF
once,-,TRBJ2-1,TRBV28,TGTGCCAGCAGCCCCAGCCCCTACAATGAGCAGTTCTTC,CASSPSPYNEQFF
once,-,TRBJ1-3,TRBV4-1,TGCGCCAGCAGCCAAGATTCGGCGACCGGCTCTGGAAACACCATATATTTT,CASSQDSATGSGNTIYF
-,-,TRBJ2-3,TRBV7-9,TGTGCCAGCAGCTCCGGGGATTTCCCAGATACGCAGTATTTT,CASSSGDFPDTQYF
-,-,TRBJ2-3,TRBV27,TGTGCCAGCAGTTTATCGGGGCGGATGGGTACGCAGTATTTT,CASSLSGRMGTQYF
-,TRBD2,TRBJ2-3,TRBV11-2,TGTGCCAGCAGCCCCCGGGACTACTACACAGATACGCAGTATTTT,CASSPRDYYTDTQYF
-,TRBD1,TRBJ1-5,TRBV27,TGTGCCAGCAGTTTATCGCTGTGGGACAGGAGTGAGCCCCAGCATTTT,CASSLSLWDRSEPQHF
-,-,TRBJ2-3,TRBV27,TGTGCCAGCAGTCCGACCCAAGCCTTAGGAGCAGATACGCAGTATTTT,CASSPTQALGADTQYF
-,-,TRBJ2-7,TRBV6-4,TGTGCCAGCAGTGACTCGGTGGTTACGGGACTCCCAAACAAAAGCGACTCCTACGAGCAGTACTTC,CASSDSVVTGLPNKSDSYEQYF
-,TRBD2,TRBJ2-3,TRBV7-9,TGTGCCAGCAGCTTGCGGGCGGGAGGGCCACCGAACACAGATACGCAGTATTTT,CASSLRAGGPPNTDTQYF
-,-,TRBJ1-4,TRBV27,TGTGCCAGCAGTTTTGGTCAGGCCCATGAAAAACTGTTTTTT,CASSFGQAHEKLFF
once,TRBD2,TRBJ2-4,TRBV28,TGTGCCAGCAGAGGACTAGCGGTAGCCAAAAACATTCAGTACTTC,CASRGLAVAKNIQYF